This T cell receptor (beta chain) was sequenced in a study of cytotoxic CD8 clonotypes in ibrutinib-treated CLL. Study findings and constraints: Baseline levels of clonality went above those of age-matched healthy donors and moved with circulating CD8+ T-cell counts. At ibrutinib response, clonality increased, and at progression it declined back toward baseline. Stable or contracted on treatment, public clonotypes were also uncommon.

Profiled with immunoSEQ multiplex PCR; TCRdb holds only in-frame clones, not every one. The sample lists about 130,000 clones; around 84% were seen once. As for this clone: What it recognizes is unknown.

This receptor was taken from a human donor with chronic lymphocytic leukemia. Sequenced here: PBMCs, sampled after 24 months of ibrutinib treatment.

The DNA of the CDR3 is TGTGCCAGCAGCCATGGGGGCAGGGACTATGGCTACACCTTC. Translated: CASSHGGRDYGYTF. The chain employs TRBV7-9 and TRBJ1-2; tentative D call: TRBD1 (6 bases). This CDR3 has 14 residues. Trimming shortened V by 5 bases and J by 3 bases, and 13 bases separated the two germline ends. The germline V gene encodes CDR1 SEHNR and CDR2 FQNEAQ (reference sequence).